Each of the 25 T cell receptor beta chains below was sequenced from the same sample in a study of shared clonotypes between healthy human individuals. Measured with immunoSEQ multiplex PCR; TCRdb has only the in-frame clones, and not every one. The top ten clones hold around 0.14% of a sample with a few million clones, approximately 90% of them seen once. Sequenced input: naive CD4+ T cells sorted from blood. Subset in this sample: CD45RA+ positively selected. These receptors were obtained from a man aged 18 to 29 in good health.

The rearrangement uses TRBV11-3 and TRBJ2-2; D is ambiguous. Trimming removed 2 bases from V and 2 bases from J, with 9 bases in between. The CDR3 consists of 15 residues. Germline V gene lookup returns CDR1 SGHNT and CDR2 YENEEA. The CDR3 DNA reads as TGTGCCAGCAGCTTATCTGGAAAAAACACCGGGGAGCTGTTTTTT. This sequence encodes CASSLSGKNTGELFF.

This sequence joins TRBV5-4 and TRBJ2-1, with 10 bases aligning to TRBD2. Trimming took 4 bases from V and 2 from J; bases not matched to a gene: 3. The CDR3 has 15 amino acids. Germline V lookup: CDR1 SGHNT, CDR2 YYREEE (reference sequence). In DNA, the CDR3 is TGTGCCAGCAGCCCTACTAGCGGGGCCTACAATGAGCAGTTCTTC. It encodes CASSPTSGAYNEQFF.

CDR3 residues: CASSAWGSWNTGELFF. Written as DNA, the CDR3 is TGTGCCAGCAGCGCGTGGGGGTCCTGGAACACCGGGGAGCTGTTTTTT. J is TRBJ2-2 and V is TRBV9; D possibly uses TRBD1 or TRBD2 (5 bases each). The CDR3 consists of 16 residues. V dropped 3 bases and J dropped 1 base, with 13 bases sitting between them. Germline V lookup: CDR1 SGDLS, CDR2 YYNGEE.

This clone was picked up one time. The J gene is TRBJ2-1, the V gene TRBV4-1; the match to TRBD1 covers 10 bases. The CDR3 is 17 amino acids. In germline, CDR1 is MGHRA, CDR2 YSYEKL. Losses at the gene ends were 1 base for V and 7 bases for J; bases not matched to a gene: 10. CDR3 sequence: CASSQVARDRGSNEQFF. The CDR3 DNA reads TGCGCCAGCAGCCAAGTGGCTCGGGACAGGGGTTCAAATGAGCAGTTCTTC.

The CDR3 DNA reads TGTGCCAGCAGTGGGACAGGGAACTATGGCTACACCTTC. This codes for CASSGTGNYGYTF. This rearrangement joins TRBV27 to TRBJ1-2, with 9 bases matching TRBD1. Per the germline V gene, CDR1 is MNHEY and CDR2 is SMNVEV (reference sequence). The CDR3 loop spans 13 amino acids. Losses at the gene ends were 5 bases for V and 2 bases for J; bases not matched to a gene: 0.

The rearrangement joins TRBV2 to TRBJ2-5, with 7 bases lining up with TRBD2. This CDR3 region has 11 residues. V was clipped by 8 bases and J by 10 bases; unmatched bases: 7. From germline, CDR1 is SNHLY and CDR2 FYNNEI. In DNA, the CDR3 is TGTGCCAGCGAGGGTGGGAGGGACCAGTACTTC. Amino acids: CASEGGRDQYF. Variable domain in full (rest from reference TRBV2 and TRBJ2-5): EPEVTQTPSHQVTQMGQEVILRCVPISNHLYFYWYRQILGQKVEFLVSFYNNEISEKSEIFDDQFSVERPDGSNFTLKIRSTKLEDSAMYFCASEGGRDQYFGPGTRLLVL.

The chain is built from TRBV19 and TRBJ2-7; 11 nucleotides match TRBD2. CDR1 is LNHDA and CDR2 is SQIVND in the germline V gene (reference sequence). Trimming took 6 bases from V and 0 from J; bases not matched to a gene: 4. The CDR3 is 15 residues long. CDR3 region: CASRPTSGGSYEQYF. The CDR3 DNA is TGTGCCAGTAGGCCCACTAGCGGGGGCTCCTACGAGCAGTACTTC.

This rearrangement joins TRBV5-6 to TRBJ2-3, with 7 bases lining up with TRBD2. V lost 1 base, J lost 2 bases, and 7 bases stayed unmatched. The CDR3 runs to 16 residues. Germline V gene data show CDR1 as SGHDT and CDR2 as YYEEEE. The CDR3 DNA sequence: TGTGCCAGCAGCTTGATCAGCGGGGCCTTCACAGATACGCAGTATTTT. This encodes CASSLISGAFTDTQYF.

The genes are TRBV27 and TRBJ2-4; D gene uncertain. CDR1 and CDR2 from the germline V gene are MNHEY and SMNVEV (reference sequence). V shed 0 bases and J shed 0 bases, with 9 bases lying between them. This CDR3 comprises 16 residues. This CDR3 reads CASSLSWSVAKNIQYF. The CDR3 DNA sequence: TGTGCCAGCAGTTTATCGTGGAGTGTAGCCAAAAACATTCAGTACTTC.

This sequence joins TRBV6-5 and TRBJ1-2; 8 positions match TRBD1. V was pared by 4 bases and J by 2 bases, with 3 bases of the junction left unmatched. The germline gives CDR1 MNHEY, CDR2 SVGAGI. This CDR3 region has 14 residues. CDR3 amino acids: CASSSAGGNYGYTF. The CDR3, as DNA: TGTGCCAGCAGTTCTGCAGGGGGCAACTATGGCTACACCTTC.

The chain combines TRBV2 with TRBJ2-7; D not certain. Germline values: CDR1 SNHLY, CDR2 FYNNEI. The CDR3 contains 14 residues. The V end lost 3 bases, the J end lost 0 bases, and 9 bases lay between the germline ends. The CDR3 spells CASSEETVSYEQYF. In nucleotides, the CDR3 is TGTGCCAGCAGTGAGGAGACGGTCTCCTACGAGCAGTACTTC.

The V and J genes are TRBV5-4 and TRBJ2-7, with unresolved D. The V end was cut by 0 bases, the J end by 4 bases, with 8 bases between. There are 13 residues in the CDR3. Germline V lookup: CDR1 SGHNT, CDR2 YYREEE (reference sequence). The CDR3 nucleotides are TGTGCCAGCAGCTTGGTGGAGACGTACGAGCAGTACTTC. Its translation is CASSLVETYEQYF.

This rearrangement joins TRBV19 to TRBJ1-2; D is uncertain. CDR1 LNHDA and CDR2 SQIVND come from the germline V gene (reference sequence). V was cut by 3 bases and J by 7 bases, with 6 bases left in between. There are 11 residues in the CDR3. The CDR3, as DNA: TGTGCCAGTAGTATCACCGGTGGCTACACCTTC. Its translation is CASSITGGYTF.

CDR3 sequence: CASSLDPRADGELFF. The CDR3 DNA reads as TGTGCCAGCAGCTTAGATCCCAGGGCGGACGGGGAGCTGTTTTTT. This rearrangement joins TRBV13 to TRBJ2-2; TRBD1 is a possible D gene (5 bases). This CDR3 region has 15 residues. Trimming took off 1 base at V and 7 bases at J, with 13 bases between the two ends. The germline V gene has CDR1 PRHDT and CDR2 FYEKMQ (reference sequence). Together with reference TRBV13 and TRBJ2-2, the CDR3 gives the full variable domain: AAGVIQSPRHLIKEKRETATLKCYPIPRHDTVYWYQQGPGQDPQFLISFYEKMQSDKGSIPDRFSAQQFSDYHSELNMSSLELGDSALYFCASSLDPRADGELFFGEGSRLTVL.

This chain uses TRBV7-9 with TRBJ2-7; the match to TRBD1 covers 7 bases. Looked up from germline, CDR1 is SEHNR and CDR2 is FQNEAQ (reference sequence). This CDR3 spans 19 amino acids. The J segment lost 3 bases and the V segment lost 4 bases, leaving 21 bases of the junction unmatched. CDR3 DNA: TGTGCCAGCAGCTCCCGGGACAGCTTGGGTCGCGGCTATTTCTACGAGCAGTACTTC. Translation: CASSSRDSLGRGYFYEQYF.

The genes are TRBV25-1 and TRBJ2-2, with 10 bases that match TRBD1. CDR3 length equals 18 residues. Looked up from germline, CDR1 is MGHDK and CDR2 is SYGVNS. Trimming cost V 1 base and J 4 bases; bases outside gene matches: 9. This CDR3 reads CASSESPGQGRTTGELFF. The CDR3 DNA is TGTGCCAGCAGTGAATCACCGGGACAGGGGCGTACCACCGGGGAGCTGTTTTTT.

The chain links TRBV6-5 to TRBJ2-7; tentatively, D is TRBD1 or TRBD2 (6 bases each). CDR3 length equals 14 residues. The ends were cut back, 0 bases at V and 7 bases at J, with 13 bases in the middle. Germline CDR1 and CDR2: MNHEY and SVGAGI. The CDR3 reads CASSYSRGEGEQYF. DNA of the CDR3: TGTGCCAGCAGTTACTCGAGGGGGGAAGGAGAGCAGTACTTC.

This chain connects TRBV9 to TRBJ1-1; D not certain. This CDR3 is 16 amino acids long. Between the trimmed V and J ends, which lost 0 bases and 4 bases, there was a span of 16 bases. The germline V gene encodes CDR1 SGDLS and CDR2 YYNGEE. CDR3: CASSVGSLSPSTEAFF. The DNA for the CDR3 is TGTGCCAGCAGCGTAGGGTCGCTATCGCCCAGCACTGAAGCTTTCTTT.

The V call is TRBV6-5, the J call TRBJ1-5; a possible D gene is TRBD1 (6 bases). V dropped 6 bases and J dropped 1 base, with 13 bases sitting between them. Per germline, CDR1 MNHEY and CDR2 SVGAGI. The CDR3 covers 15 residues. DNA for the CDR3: TGTGCCAGCAGACTGACAGGACAGAGCAATCAGCCCCAGCATTTT. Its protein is CASRLTGQSNQPQHF.

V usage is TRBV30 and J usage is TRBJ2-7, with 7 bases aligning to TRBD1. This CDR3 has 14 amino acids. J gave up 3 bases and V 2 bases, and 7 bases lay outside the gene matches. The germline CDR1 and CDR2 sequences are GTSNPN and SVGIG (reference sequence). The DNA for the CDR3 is TGTGCCTGGAGTTCCGACAGGGTAAACTACGAGCAGTACTTC. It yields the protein CAWSSDRVNYEQYF.

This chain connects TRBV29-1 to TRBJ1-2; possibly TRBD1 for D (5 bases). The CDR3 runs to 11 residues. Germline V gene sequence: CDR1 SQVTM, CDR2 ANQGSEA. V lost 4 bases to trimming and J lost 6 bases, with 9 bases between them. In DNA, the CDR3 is TGCAGCGTTGGACAGATGAATGGCTACACCTTC. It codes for CSVGQMNGYTF.

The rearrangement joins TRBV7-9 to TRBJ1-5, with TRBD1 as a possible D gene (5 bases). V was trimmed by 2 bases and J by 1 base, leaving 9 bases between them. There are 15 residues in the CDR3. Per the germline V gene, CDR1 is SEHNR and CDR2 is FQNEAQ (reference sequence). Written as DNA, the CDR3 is TGTGCCAGCAGCTTAATGGGGGACAGCAATCAGCCCCAGCATTTT. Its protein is CASSLMGDSNQPQHF.

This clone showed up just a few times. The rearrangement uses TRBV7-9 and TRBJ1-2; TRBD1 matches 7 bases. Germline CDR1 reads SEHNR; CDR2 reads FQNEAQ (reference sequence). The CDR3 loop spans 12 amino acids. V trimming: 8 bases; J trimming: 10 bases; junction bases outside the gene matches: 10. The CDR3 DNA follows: TGTGCCAGCGGCCAGGGGGTTCTGGACTACACCTTC. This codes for CASGQGVLDYTF.

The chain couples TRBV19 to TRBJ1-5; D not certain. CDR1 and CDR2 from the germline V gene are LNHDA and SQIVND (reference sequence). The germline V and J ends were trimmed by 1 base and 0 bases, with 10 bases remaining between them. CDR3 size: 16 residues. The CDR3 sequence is CASSIGRRDSNQPQHF. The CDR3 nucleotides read TGTGCCAGTAGTATAGGTCGTAGAGATAGCAATCAGCCCCAGCATTTT.

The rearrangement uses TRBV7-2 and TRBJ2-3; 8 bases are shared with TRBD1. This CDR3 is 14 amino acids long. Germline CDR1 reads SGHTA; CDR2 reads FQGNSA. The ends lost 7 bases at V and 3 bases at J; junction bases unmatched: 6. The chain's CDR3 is CASIVDRGTDTQYF. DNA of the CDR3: TGTGCCAGCATCGTAGACAGGGGTACAGATACGCAGTATTTT.